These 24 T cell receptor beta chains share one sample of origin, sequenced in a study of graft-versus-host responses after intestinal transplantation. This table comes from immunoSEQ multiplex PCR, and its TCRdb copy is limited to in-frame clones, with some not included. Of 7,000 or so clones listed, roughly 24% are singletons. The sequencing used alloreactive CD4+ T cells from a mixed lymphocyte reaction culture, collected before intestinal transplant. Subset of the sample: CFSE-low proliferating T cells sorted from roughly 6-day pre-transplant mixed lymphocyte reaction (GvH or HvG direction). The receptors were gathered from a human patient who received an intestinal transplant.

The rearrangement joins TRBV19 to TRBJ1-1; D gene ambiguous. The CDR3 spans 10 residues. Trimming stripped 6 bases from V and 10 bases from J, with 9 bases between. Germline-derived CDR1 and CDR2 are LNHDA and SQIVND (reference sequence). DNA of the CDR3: TGTGCCAGTAGGGGGTTGAGAGCTTTCTTT. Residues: CASRGLRAFF.

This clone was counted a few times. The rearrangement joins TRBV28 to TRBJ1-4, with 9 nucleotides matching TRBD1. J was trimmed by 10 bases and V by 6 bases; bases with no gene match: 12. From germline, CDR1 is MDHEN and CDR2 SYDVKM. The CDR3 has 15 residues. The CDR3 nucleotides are TGTGCCAGCAGCCGTATGGGACAGGGCCTGCCAAAACTGTTTTTT. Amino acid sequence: CASSRMGQGLPKLFF.

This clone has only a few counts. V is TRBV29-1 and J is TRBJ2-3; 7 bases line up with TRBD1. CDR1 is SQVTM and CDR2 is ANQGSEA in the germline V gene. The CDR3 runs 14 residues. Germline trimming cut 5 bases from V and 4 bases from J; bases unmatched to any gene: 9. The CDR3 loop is CSVKTGVFPDTQYF. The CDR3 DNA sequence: TGCAGCGTTAAAACAGGGGTGTTCCCAGATACGCAGTATTTT.

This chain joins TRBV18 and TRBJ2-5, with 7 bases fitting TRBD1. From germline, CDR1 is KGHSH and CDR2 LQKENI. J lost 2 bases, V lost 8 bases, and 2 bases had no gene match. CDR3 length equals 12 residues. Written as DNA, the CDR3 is TGTGCCAGCCAGACAGGGCAAGAGACCCAGTACTTC. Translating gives CASQTGQETQYF. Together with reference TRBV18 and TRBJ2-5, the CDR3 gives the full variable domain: NAGVMQNPRHLVRRRGQEARLRCSPMKGHSHVYWYRQLPEEGLKFMVYLQKENIIDESGMPKERFSAEFPKEGPSILRIQQVVRGDSAAYFCASQTGQETQYFGPGTRLLVL.

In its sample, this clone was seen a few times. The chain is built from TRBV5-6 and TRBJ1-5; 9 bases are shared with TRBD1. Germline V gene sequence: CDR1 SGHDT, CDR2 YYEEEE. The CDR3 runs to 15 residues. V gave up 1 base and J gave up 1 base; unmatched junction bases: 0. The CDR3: CASSLTGGSNQPQHF. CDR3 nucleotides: TGTGCCAGCAGCTTGACAGGGGGCAGCAATCAGCCCCAGCATTTT. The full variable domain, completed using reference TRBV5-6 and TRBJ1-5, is DAGVTQSPTHLIKTRGQQVTLRCSPKSGHDTVSWYQQALGQGPQFIFQYYEEEERQRGNFPDRFSGHQFPNYSSELNVNALLLGDSALYLCASSLTGGSNQPQHFGDGTRLSIL.

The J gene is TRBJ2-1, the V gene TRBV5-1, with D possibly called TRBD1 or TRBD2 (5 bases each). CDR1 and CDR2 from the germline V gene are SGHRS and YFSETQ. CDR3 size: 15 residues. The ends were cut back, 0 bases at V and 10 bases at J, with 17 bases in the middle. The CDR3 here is CASSLEGTRLWEQFF. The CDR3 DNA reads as TGCGCCAGCAGCTTGGAAGGGACCCGACTTTGGGAGCAGTTCTTC.

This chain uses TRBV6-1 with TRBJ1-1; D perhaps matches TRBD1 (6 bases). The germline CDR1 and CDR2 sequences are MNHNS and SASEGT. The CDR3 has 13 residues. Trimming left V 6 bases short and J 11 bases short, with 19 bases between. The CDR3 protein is CASSLLGGAMAFF. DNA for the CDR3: TGTGCCAGCAGCCTCCTGGGGGGGGCGATGGCTTTCTTT.

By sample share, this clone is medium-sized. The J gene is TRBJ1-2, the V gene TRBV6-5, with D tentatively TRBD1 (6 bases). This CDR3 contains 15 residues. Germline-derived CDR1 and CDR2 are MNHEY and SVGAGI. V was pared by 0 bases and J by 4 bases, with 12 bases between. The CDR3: CASSYSGQGLYGYTF. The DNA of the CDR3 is TGTGCCAGCAGTTACTCAGGGCAGGGGCTCTATGGCTACACCTTC.

The CDR3 region is CAWTPGTRFAEQYF. CDR3 nucleotide sequence: TGTGCCTGGACGCCCGGGACGAGATTTGCCGAGCAGTACTTC. The chain combines TRBV30 with TRBJ2-7; either TRBD1 or TRBD2 may supply D (5 bases each). The CDR3 is 14 residues long. Germline CDR1 is GTSNPN and CDR2 is SVGIG (reference sequence). V lost 4 bases, J lost 6 bases, and 19 bases lay in between.

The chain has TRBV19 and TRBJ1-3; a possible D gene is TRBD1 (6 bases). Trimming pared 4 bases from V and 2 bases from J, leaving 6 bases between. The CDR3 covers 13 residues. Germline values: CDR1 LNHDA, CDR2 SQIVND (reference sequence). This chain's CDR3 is CASSRGPGNTIYF. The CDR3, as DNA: TGTGCCAGTAGTAGGGGGCCTGGAAACACCATATATTTT.

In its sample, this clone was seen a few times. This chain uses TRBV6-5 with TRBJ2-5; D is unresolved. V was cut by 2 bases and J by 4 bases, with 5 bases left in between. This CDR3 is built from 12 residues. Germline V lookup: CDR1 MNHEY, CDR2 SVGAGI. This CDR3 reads CASSYVIETQYF. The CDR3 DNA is TGTGCCAGCAGTTACGTGATAGAGACCCAGTACTTC.

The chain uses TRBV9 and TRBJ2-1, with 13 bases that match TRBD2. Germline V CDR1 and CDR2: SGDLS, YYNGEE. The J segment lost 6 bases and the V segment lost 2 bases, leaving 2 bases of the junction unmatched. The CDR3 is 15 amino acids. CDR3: CASSVGLAGVNEQFF. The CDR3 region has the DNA TGTGCCAGCAGCGTCGGACTAGCGGGAGTCAATGAGCAGTTCTTC.

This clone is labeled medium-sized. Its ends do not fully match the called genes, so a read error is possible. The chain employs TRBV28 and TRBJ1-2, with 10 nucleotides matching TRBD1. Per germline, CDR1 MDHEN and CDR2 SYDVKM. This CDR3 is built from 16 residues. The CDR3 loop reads CATSTPTGGVNYGYTF. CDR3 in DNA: TGTGCCACCAGTACCCCGACAGGGGGCGTTAACTATGGCTACACCTTC.

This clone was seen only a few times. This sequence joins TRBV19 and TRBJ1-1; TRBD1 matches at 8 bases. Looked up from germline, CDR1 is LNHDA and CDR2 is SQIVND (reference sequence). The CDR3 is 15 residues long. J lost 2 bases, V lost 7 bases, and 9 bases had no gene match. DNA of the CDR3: TGTGCCAGTAAATCACAGGGGGTCGTCAACACTGAAGCTTTCTTT. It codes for CASKSQGVVNTEAFF.

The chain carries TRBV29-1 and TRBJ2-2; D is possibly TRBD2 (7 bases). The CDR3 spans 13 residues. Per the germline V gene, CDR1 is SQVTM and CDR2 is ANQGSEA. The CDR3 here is CTPRGGSTGELFF. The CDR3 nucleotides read TGCACCCCTAGGGGGGGCTCGACCGGGGAGCTGTTTTTT.

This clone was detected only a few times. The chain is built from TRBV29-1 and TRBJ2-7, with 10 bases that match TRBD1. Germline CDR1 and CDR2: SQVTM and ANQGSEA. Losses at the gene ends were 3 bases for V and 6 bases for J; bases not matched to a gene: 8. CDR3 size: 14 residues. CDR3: CSVDKTGGVPEQYF. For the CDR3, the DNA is TGCAGCGTTGATAAGACAGGGGGCGTACCCGAGCAGTACTTC.

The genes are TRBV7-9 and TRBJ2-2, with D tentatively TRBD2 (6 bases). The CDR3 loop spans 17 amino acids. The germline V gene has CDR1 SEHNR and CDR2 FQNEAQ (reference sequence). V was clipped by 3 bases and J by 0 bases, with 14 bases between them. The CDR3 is CASSLRSSVTNTGELFF. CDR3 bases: TGTGCCAGCAGCTTGAGATCTAGCGTAACGAACACCGGGGAGCTGTTTTTT.

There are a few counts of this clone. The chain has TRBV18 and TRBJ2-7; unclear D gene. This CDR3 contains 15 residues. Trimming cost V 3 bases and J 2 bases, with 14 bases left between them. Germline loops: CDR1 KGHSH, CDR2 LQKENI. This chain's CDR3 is CASSPAVSRTYEQYF. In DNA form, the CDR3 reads TGTGCCAGCTCACCGGCAGTTAGCAGGACCTACGAGCAGTACTTC.

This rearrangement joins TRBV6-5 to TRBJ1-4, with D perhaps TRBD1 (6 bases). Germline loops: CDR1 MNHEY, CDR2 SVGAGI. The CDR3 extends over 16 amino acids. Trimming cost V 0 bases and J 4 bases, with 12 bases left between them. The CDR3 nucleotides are TGTGCCAGCAGTTACTCGATACCAGGGGTTAATGAAAAACTGTTTTTT. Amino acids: CASSYSIPGVNEKLFF.

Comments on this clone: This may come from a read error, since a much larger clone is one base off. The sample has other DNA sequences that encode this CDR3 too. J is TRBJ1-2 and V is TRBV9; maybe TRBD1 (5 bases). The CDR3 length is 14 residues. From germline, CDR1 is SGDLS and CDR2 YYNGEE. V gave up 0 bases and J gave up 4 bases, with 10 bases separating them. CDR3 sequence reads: CASSVVGDAYGYTF. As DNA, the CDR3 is TGTGCCAGCAGCGTAGTGGGGGACGCCTATGGCTACACCTTC.

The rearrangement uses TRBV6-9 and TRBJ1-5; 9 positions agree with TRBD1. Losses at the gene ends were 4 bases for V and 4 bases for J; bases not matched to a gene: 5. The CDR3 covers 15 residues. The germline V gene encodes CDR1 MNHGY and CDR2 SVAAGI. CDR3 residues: CASSWGQGGNQPQHF. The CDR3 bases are TGTGCCAGCAGTTGGGGACAGGGTGGGAATCAGCCCCAGCATTTT.

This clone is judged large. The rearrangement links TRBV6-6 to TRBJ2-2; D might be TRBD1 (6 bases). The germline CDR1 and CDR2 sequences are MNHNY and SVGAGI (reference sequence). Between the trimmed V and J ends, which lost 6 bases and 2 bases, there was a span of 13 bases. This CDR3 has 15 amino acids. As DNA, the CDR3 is TGTGCCAGCAGACTCGGACAGCCCAACACCGGGGAGCTGTTTTTT. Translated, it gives CASRLGQPNTGELFF.

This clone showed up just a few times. CDR3 sequence reads: CASSEGPYNEQFF. CDR3 DNA: TGTGCCAGCAGCGAAGGACCTTACAATGAGCAGTTCTTC. The chain is built from TRBV7-9 and TRBJ2-1; D ambiguous. The CDR3 covers 13 residues. V was shortened by 5 bases and J by 4 bases, with 9 bases between the two germline ends. Germline V gene lookup returns CDR1 SEHNR and CDR2 FQNEAQ (reference sequence). Complete variable domain (other parts from reference TRBV7-9 and TRBJ2-1): DTGVSQNPRHKITKRGQNVTFRCDPISEHNRLYWYRQTLGQGPEFLTYFQNEAQLEKSRLLSDRFSAERPKGSFSTLEIQRTEQGDSAMYLCASSEGPYNEQFFGPGTRLTVL.

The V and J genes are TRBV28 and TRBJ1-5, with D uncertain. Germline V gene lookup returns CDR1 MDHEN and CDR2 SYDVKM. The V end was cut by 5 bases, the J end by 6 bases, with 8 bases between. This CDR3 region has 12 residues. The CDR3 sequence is CASSPLGQPQHF. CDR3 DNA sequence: TGTGCCAGCAGTCCCCTAGGTCAGCCCCAGCATTTT.